This T cell receptor (beta chain) originates from a study of cytotoxic CD8 clonotypes in ibrutinib-treated CLL. Looking at the study overall: Included were 11 to 12 relapsed/refractory and approximately 15 treatment-naive patients, of whom around 17 were IGHV unmutated. After treatment lasting a median approximately eleven months, range 6 to 36, response samples were collected. Averaging across samples gave about 230,000 productive templates and 94,082 productive rearrangements.

Concerning this clone itself: Its target is not known. Additional DNA sequences in this sample encode the identical CDR3.

The CDR3 runs 11 residues. Trimming shortened V by 4 bases and J by 6 bases, and 5 bases separated the two germline ends. Germline CDR1 MNHEY, CDR2 SVGAGI. Study results and caveats: In comparison with age-matched healthy donors, baseline clonality was higher and tracked circulating CD8+ T-cell counts.

TCRdb keeps only in-frame clones here, not all; method: immunoSEQ multiplex PCR. The table includes tens of thousands of clones, less than 60% detected once. V is TRBV6-5 and J is TRBJ2-3; D is ambiguous. The sample here was PBMCs, taken after 12 months of ibrutinib treatment. The sequence came from a human donor with chronic lymphocytic leukemia. For the CDR3, the DNA is TGTGCCAGCAGTTTAGGGGATACGCAGTATTTT. Encoded protein: CASSLGDTQYF.